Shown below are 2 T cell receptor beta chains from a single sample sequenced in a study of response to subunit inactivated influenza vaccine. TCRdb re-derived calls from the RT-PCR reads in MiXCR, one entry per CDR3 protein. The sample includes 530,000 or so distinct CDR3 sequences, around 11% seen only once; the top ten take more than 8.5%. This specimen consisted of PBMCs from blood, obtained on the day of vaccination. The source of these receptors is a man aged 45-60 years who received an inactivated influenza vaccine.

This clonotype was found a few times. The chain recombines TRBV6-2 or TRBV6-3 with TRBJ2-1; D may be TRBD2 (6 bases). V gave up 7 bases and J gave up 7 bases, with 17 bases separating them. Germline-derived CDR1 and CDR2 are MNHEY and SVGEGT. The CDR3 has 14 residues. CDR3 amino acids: CASNSGVANNEQFF. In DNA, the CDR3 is TGTGCCAGCAACTCGGGGGTGGCGAATAATGAGCAGTTCTTC.

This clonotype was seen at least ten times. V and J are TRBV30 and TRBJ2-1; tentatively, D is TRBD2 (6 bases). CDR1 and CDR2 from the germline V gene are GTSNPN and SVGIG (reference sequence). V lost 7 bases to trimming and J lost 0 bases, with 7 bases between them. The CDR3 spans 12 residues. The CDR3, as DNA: TGTGCCTCTAGCGACTCCTACAATGAGCAGTTCTTC. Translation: CASSDSYNEQFF.